This entry concerns a single TCR beta chain. The CDR3 extends over 16 amino acids. CDR1 and CDR2 from the germline V gene are SGHDN and FVKESK. V lost 2 bases, J lost 5 bases, and 11 bases stayed unmatched. The data are from a study of cytomegalovirus exposure and HLA in healthy donors. This PCR relied on a set of 60 Vbeta primers and 13 Jbeta primers. Profiled with immunoSEQ multiplex PCR; TCRdb holds only in-frame clones, not every one. The sample carries 150,000 to 200,000 clones, over 60% recorded once. This clonotype originated in a man aged 40-55 years in good health and CMV-seropositive. Sequencing input: PBMCs. This sequence joins TRBV14 and TRBJ2-7; 8 positions agree with TRBD1. The CDR3 region is CASSQIVPGGYHEQYF. The CDR3 nucleotides are TGTGCCAGCAGCCAAATAGTCCCAGGGGGCTACCACGAGCAGTACTTC.